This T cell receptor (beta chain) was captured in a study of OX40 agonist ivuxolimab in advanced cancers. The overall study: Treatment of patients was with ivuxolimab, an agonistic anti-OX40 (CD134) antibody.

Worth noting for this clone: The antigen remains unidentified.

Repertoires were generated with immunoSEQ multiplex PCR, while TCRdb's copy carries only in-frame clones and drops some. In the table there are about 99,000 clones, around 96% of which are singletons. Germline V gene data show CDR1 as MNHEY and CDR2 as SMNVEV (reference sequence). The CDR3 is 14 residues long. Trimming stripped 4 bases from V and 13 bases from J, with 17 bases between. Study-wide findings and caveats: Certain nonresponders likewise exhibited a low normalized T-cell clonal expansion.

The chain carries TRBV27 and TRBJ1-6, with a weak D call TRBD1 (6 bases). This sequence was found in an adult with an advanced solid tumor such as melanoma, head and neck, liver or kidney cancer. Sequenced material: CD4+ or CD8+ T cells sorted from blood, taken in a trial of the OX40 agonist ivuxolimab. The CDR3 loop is CASSSGAALSPLHF. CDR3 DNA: TGTGCCAGCAGTTCGGGGGCAGCCCTCTCGCCCCTCCACTTT.